The rows below give T cell receptor beta chains drawn from one sample of a study of T-cell reconstitution after alpha-beta-depleted transplantation in children. Each CDR3 protein gets one entry after TCRdb re-called the PCR reads with MiXCR. Among 300,000 to 350,000 distinct CDR3 sequences listed, about 17% were seen once. The input for sequencing was PBMCs, mostly from graft donor cells, taken 360 days after TCRalphabeta/CD19-depleted stem cell transplant. Every receptor here comes from a male patient aged 2-15 years who had a stem cell transplant for acute lymphoblastic leukemia, so the T cells may come from the graft donor. Each CDR3 is given with its conserved first and last residue. Fields, in order: CDR3 DNA, CDR3 protein, V gene, J gene, D gene, clone size. D genes are given only for firm matches. Not all rows give a size; the values are once, few, many and, for expanded clones, a class.

TGCGCCAGCAGCAGGGAACGGAGTCCCGATACGCAGTATTTT	CASSRERSPDTQYF	TRBV4-3	TRBJ2-3	NA	few
TGTGCCAGCAGATTCCGGGACAGGGGTTCTCGGAGCAATCAGCCCCAGCATTTT	CASRFRDRGSRSNQPQHF	TRBV6-2/TRBV6-3	TRBJ1-5	TRBD1	NA
TGTGCCAGCAGTTTTCAGGGCATAAAAGGCACCGGGGAGCTGTTTTTT	CASSFQGIKGTGELFF	TRBV28	TRBJ2-2	NA	NA
TGTGCCAGCAGTTTAACCCAGGATGGGGAAAAACTGTTTTTT	CASSLTQDGEKLFF	TRBV28	TRBJ1-4	NA	few
TGCGCCAGCAGCTTGGAACGACCCACCAATGAGCAGTTCTTC	CASSLERPTNEQFF	TRBV5-1	TRBJ2-1	NA	few
TGTGCCAGCAGCTGGGGGACAGGGGGGAACGAGCAGTACTTC	CASSWGTGGNEQYF	TRBV11-2	TRBJ2-7	TRBD1	few
TGTGCCAGCAGCGCGCCCAGCCGGGCCTTCAATGAGCAGTTCTTC	CASSAPSRAFNEQFF	TRBV7-2	TRBJ2-1	NA	NA
TGTGCCAGCAGCCAAGACCGAAAGCGACACAATGAGCAGTTCTTC	CASSQDRKRHNEQFF	TRBV3-1	TRBJ2-1	NA	NA
TGTGCCAGCCGTTGGGCGGGAGGGCCGGATGAGCAGTTCTTC	CASRWAGGPDEQFF	TRBV7-2	TRBJ2-1	TRBD2	many
TGTGCCAGCAGTTTTCATAGCGGGAGCTTGTTCTACGAGCAGTACTTC	CASSFHSGSLFYEQYF	TRBV28	TRBJ2-7	TRBD2	NA
TGTGCCAGCAGCTTACGCCCGGGACAATCTTACGAGCAGTACTTC	CASSLRPGQSYEQYF	TRBV7-8	TRBJ2-7	NA	few
TGTGCCACCACCCAACGAGGGAGGGGGTACGAGCAGTACTTC	CATTQRGRGYEQYF	TRBV28	TRBJ2-7	NA	NA
TGTGCCAGCAGTTTAGGGGGACAGGGGTTAGATACGCAGTATTTT	CASSLGGQGLDTQYF	TRBV28	TRBJ2-3	TRBD1	NA
TGTGCCAGCAGTTTAACATTAGGCAACAGGGGTCAAGAGACCCAGTACTTC	CASSLTLGNRGQETQYF	TRBV28	TRBJ2-5	TRBD1	NA
TGTGCCAGCAGCAGGACAGGGAGAGATACGCAGTATTTT	CASSRTGRDTQYF	TRBV12-3/TRBV12-4	TRBJ2-3	TRBD1	many
TGTGCCAGCAGCTGGGACAGGGCTGATACGCAGTATTTT	CASSWDRADTQYF	TRBV7-9	TRBJ2-3	TRBD1	few
TGTGCCATCATGGACCGGGCCTCCTACGAGCAGTACTTC	CAIMDRASYEQYF	TRBV10-3	TRBJ2-7	NA	NA